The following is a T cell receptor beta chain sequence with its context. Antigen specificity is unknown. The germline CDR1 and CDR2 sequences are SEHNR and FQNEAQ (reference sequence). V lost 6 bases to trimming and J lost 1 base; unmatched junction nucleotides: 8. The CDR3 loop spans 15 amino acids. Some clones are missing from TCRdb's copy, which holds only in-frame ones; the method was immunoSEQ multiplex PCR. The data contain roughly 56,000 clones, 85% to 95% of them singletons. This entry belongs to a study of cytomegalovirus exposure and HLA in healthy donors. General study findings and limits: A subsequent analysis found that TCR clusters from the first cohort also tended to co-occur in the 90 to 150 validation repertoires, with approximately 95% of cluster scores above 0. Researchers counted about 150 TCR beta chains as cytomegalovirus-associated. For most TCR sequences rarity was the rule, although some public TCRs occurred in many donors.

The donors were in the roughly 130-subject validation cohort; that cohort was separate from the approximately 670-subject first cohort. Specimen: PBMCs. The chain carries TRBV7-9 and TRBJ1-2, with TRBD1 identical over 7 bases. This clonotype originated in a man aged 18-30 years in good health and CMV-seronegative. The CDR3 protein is CASRRGTALNYGYTF. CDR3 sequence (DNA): TGTGCCAGCAGGAGGGGGACAGCCCTTAACTATGGCTACACCTTC.